Listed below are T cell receptor beta chains from one sample, sequenced in a study of beta chain features in type 1 diabetes. The assay was immunoSEQ multiplex PCR, and TCRdb's table has in-frame clones only and misses some. The sample has 200,000 to 250,000 clones; 9.6% are singletons. The specimen sequenced was naive CD4+ T cells from blood. Receptors originate from a woman younger than 30 in good health. The CDR3 runs from the conserved cysteine through the conserved F or W. The D gene is left open where the match is weak. A row's size may be missing; if present it is once, few, many or a size class.

J: TRBJ1-5; V: TRBV23-1; size: many; D: TRBD1; DNA: TGCGCCAGCAGTCAATACAGGGGAAGGAAGGATCAGCCCCAGCATTTT; CDR3: CASSQYRGRKDQPQHF
J: TRBJ2-1; V: TRBV5-4; size: few; D: -; DNA: TGTGCCAGCAGAGCGATTTCTAGCAAACCAGGGGTTGAGCAGTTCTTC; CDR3: CASRAISSKPGVEQFF
J: TRBJ1-5; V: TRBV7-8; size: -; D: TRBD1; DNA: TGTGCCAGCAGCTTAGCGAGGACAGGTTATCAGCCCCAGCATTTT; CDR3: CASSLARTGYQPQHF
J: TRBJ2-2; V: TRBV18; size: few; D: -; DNA: TGTGCCAGCTCACCACCGCTCACGCAGGGTGTCACCGGGGAGCTGTTTTTT; CDR3: CASSPPLTQGVTGELFF
J: TRBJ2-4; V: TRBV19; size: -; D: TRBD2; DNA: TGTGCCAGTAGTATTGGTCTAGCGGCAGCCAAAAACATTCAGTACTTC; CDR3: CASSIGLAAAKNIQYF
J: TRBJ2-5; V: TRBV18; size: few; D: TRBD1; DNA: TGTGCCAGCTCACCAAAGGGACAGACCAGAGAGACCCAGTACTTC; CDR3: CASSPKGQTRETQYF
J: TRBJ2-5; V: TRBV7-2; size: -; D: TRBD1; DNA: TGTGCCAGCAGCTCGACAGGGTTGAAAGAGACCCAGTACTTC; CDR3: CASSSTGLKETQYF
J: TRBJ2-6; V: TRBV5-1; size: few; D: -; DNA: TGCGCCAGCAGCGACACAGGAACCGGGGCCAACGTCCTGACTTTC; CDR3: CASSDTGTGANVLTF
J: TRBJ2-7; V: TRBV6-5; size: -; D: -; DNA: TGTGCCAGCAGTCCAAACCGGGACTCCGGGCAGTACTTC; CDR3: CASSPNRDSGQYF
J: TRBJ2-7; V: TRBV11-2; size: -; D: TRBD2; DNA: TGTGCCAGCAGCTTCCCGGGACTAGCCAGGCAGTACTTC; CDR3: CASSFPGLARQYF
J: TRBJ2-1; V: TRBV5-1; size: few; D: -; DNA: TGCGCCAGCAGCATCGGGAGTGGGAATTACAATGAGCAGTTCTTC; CDR3: CASSIGSGNYNEQFF